The clone carrying this TCR beta chain turned up a few times. This sample is part of a study of cytomegalovirus exposure and HLA in healthy donors. Study at large: Genetic ancestry analysis placed 75% to 85% of the roughly 400 donors that were genotyped in the Caucasian-associated cluster.

With 2 bases clipped from V and 8 bases from J, the junction kept 7 bases outside the gene matches. The CDR3 extends over 15 amino acids. Per the germline V gene, CDR1 is MNHEY and CDR2 is SVGAGI. The study ran its PCR with 60 Vbeta and 13 Jbeta primers. Only in-frame clones appear in the TCRdb table, and some are missing; sequencing was by immunoSEQ multiplex PCR. The top ten clones hold around 4% of a sample with 150,000 to 200,000 clones, 68% of them seen once. The chain uses TRBV6-5 and TRBJ2-5; 11 bases agree with TRBD2. The sequencing sample was made of PBMCs. This TCR was sampled from a woman aged 18 to 35 in good health and CMV-seropositive. The CDR3 region is CASSYQTSGVVTQYF. The CDR3, as DNA: TGTGCCAGCAGTTACCAGACTAGCGGGGTTGTCACCCAGTACTTC.